This TCR beta chain was recovered during a study of blood T cell repertoires in COVID-19. Whole-study context: T cells, B-cell-depleted T cells, or PBMCs supplied cDNA or gDNA.

Enrollment of patients from Seattle took place during active infection, with longitudinal follow-up. Authors' data handling: The assay estimated nucleated cells by amplifying reference gene primers. TCRdb keeps only in-frame clones here, not all; method: immunoSEQ multiplex PCR. V, J and clone size are those of that table, while D and trimming were read from the DNA. The table shows around 160,000 clones, with around nine tenths occurring only once. J gave up 3 bases and V 5 bases, and 10 bases lay outside the gene matches. Germline assignment: CDR1 SGHNT and CDR2 YYREEE (reference sequence). The CDR3 is made up of 15 amino acids.

The gene calls are TRBV5-4 and TRBJ2-7; 8 bases match TRBD1. Material for sequencing was peripheral blood. The source of this sequence is a woman in her sixties or seventies with COVID-19, enrolled during active disease. Written as DNA, the CDR3 is TGTGCCAGCAGTCGGAGCGCAGGGGGCGACTACGAGCAGTACTTC. Amino acid sequence: CASSRSAGGDYEQYF.